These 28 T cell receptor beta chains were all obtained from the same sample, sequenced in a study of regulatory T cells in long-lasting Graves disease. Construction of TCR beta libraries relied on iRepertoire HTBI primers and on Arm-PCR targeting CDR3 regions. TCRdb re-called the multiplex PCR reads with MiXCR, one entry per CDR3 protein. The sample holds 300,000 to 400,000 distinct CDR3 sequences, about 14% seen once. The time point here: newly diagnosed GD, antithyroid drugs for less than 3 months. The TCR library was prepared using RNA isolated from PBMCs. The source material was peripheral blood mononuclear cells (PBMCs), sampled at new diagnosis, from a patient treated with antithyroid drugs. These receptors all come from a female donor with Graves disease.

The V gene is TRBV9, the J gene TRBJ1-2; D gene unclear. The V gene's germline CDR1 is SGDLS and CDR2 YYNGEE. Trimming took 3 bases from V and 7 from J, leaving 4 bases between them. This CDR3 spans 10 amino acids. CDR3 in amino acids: CASSGIGYTF. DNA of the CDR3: TGTGCCAGCAGCGGGATTGGCTACACCTTC. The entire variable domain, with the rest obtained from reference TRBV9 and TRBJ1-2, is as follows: DSGVTQTPKHLITATGQRVTLRCSPRSGDLSVYWYQQSLDQGLQFLIQYYNGEERAKGNILERFSAQQFPDLHSELNLSSLELGDSALYFCASSGIGYTFGSGTRLTVV.

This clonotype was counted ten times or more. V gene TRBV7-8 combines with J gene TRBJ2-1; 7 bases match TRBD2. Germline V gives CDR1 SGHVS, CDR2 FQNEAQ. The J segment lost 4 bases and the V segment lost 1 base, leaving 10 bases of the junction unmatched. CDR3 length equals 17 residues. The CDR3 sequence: CASSLVSGTPKYNEQFF. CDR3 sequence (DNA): TGTGCCAGCAGCTTAGTCAGCGGGACCCCGAAATACAATGAGCAGTTCTTC. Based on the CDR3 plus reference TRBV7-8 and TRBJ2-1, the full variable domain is GAGVSQSPRYKVAKRGQDVALRCDPISGHVSLFWYQQALGQGPEFLTYFQNEAQLDKSGLPSDRFFAERPEGSVSTLKIQRTQQEDSAVYLCASSLVSGTPKYNEQFFGPGTRLTVL.

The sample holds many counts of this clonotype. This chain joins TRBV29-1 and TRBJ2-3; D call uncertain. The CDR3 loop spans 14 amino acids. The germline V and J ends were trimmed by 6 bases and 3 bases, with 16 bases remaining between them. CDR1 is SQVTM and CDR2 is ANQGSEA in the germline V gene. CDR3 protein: CSVEYGLSTDTQYF. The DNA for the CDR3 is TGCAGCGTCGAATATGGGCTATCTACAGATACGCAGTATTTT.

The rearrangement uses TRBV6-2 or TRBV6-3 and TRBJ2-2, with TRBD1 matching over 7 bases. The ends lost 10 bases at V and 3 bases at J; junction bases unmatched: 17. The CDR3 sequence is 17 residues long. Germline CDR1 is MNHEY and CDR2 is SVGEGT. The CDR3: CAKSYFYHRGDTGELFF. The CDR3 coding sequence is TGTGCCAAGAGTTACTTCTATCACAGGGGAGACACCGGGGAGCTGTTTTTT.

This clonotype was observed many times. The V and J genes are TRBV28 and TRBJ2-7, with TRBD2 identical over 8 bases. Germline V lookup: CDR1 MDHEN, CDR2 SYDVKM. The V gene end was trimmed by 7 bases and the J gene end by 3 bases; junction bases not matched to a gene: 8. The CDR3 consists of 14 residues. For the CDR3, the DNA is TGTGCCAGCATTGGGGCTAGCGGGTACTACGAGCAGTACTTC. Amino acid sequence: CASIGASGYYEQYF.

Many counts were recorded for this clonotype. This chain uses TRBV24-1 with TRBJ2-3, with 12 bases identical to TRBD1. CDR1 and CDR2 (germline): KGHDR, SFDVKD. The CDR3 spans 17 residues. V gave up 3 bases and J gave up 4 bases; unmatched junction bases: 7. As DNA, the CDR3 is TGTGCCACCAGTGATCAAGGGACAGGGGGCGCCGCAGATACGCAGTATTTT. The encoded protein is CATSDQGTGGAADTQYF.

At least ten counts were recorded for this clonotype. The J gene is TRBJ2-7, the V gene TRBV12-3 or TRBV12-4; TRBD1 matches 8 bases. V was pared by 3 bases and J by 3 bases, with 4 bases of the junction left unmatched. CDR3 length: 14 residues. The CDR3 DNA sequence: TGTGCCAGCAGTTTCTCCGACAGGGGCTACGAGCAGTACTTC. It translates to CASSFSDRGYEQYF.

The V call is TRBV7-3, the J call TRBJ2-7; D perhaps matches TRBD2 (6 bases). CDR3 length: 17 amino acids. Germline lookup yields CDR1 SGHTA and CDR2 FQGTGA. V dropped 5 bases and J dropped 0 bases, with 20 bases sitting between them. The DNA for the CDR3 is TGTGCCAGCAGCCCTCGCCGGGTGGAGGGGAGCTCCTACGAGCAGTACTTC. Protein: CASSPRRVEGSSYEQYF.

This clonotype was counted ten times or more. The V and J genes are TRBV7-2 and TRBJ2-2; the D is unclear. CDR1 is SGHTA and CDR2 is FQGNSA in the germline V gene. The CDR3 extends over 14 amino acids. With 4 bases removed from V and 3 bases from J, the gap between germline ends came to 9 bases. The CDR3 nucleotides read TGTGCCAGCAGCTCCGGAGTTGACACCGGGGAGCTGTTTTTT. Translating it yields CASSSGVDTGELFF.

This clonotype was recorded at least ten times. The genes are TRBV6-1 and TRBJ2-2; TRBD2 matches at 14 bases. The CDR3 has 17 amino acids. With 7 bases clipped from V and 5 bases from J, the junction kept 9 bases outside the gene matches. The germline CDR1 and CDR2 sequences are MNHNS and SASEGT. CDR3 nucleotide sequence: TGTGCCAGCATCCCCGGACTAGCGGGGGGTATAACCGGGGAGCTGTTTTTT. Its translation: CASIPGLAGGITGELFF.

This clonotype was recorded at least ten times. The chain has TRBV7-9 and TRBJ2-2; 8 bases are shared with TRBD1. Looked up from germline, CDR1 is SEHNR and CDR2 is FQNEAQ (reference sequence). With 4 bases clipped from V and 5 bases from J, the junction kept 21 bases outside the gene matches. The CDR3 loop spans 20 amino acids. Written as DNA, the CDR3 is TGTGCCAGCAGCTCGAACCCGGGACAGGCATTCGGAGTGAGAACCGGGGAGCTGTTTTTT. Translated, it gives CASSSNPGQAFGVRTGELFF. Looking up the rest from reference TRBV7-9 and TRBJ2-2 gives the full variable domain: DTGVSQNPRHKITKRGQNVTFRCDPISEHNRLYWYRQTLGQGPEFLTYFQNEAQLEKSRLLSDRFSAERPKGSFSTLEIQRTEQGDSAMYLCASSSNPGQAFGVRTGELFFGEGSRLTVL.

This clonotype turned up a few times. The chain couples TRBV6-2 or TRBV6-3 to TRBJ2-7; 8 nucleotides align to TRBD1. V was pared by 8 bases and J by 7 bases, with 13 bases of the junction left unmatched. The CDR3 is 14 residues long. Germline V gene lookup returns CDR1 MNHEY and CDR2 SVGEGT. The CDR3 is CASGQTGTGGEQYF. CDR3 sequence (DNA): TGTGCCAGCGGTCAAACCGGGACAGGAGGTGAGCAGTACTTC.

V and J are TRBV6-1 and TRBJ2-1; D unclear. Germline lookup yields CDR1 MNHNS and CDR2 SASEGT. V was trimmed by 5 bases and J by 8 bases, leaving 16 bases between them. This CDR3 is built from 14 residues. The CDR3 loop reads CASSQRSSTHEQFF. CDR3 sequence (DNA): TGTGCCAGCAGTCAGAGGTCCTCGACCCATGAGCAGTTCTTC.

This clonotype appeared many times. The CDR3 nucleotides read TGCGCCAGCAGCCCATATTATAGCGGGGGGGCCAATGAGCAGTTCTTC. Translated: CASSPYYSGGANEQFF. The genes are TRBV5-1 and TRBJ2-1, with 11 bases fitting TRBD2. The germline V gene has CDR1 SGHRS and CDR2 YFSETQ. V lost 4 bases to trimming and J lost 6 bases; unmatched junction nucleotides: 9. The CDR3 runs 16 residues.

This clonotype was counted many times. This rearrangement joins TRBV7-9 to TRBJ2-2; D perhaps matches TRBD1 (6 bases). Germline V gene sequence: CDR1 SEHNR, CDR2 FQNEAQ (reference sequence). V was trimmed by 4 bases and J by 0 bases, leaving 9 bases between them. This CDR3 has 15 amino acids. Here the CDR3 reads CASSSRDTNTGELFF. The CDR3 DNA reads TGTGCCAGCAGCTCAAGGGACACGAACACCGGGGAGCTGTTTTTT. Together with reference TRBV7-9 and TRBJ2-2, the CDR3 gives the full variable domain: DTGVSQNPRHKITKRGQNVTFRCDPISEHNRLYWYRQTLGQGPEFLTYFQNEAQLEKSRLLSDRFSAERPKGSFSTLEIQRTEQGDSAMYLCASSSRDTNTGELFFGEGSRLTVL.

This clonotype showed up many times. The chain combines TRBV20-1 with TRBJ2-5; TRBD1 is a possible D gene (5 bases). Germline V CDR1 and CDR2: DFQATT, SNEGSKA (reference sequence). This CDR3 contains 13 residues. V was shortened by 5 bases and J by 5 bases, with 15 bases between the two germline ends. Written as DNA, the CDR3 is TGCAGTGCTTGCGACAGTTCCGGGGAGACCCAGTACTTC. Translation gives CSACDSSGETQYF.

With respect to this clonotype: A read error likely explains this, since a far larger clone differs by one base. CDR3 loop: CASSKDRVNNEQFF. CDR3 coding DNA: TGTGCCAGCAGCAAGGACAGGGTCAACAATGAGCAGTTCTTC. The rearrangement joins TRBV7-9 to TRBJ2-1, with 8 nucleotides matching TRBD1. The germline CDR1 and CDR2 sequences are SEHNR and FQNEAQ (reference sequence). CDR3 length: 14 amino acids. With V trimmed by 5 bases and J by 5 bases, 5 bases remained unmatched.

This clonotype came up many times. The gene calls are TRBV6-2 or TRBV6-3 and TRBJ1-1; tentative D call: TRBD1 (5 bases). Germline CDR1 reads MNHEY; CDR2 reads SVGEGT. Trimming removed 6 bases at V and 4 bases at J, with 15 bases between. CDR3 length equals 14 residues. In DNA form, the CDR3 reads TGTGCCAGCAGAATGGGGGAGGGAGGCACTGAAGCTTTCTTT. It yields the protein CASRMGEGGTEAFF.

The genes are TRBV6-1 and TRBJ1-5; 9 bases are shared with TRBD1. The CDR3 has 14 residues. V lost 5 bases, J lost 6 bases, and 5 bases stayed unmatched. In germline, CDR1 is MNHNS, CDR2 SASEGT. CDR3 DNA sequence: TGTGCCAGCAGTAATGGACAGGGGACTCAGCCCCAGCATTTT. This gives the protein CASSNGQGTQPQHF.

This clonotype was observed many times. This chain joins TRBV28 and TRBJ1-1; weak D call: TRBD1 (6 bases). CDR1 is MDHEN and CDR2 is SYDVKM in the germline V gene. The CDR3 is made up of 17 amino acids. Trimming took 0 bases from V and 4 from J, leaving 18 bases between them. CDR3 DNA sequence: TGTGCCAGCAGTTTATGGATCTCAGGGGCGGGGGGCACTGAAGCTTTCTTT. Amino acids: CASSLWISGAGGTEAFF.

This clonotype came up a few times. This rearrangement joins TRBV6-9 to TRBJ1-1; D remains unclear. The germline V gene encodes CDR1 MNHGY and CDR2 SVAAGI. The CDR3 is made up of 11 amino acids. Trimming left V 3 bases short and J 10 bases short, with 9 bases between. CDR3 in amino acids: CASSYGVGAFF. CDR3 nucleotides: TGTGCCAGCAGTTACGGGGTGGGAGCTTTCTTT.

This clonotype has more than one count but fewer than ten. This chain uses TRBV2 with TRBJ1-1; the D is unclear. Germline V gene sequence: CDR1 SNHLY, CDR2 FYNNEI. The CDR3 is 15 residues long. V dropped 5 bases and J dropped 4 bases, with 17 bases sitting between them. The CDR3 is CASSLMRSMSTEAFF. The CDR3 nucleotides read TGTGCCAGCAGTCTAATGAGAAGCATGAGCACTGAAGCTTTCTTT.

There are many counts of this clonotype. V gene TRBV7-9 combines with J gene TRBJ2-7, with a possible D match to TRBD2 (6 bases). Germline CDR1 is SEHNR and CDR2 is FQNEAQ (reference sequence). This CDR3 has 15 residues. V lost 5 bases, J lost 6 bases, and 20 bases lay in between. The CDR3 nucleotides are TGTGCCAGCAGCCCCGGATCCCCGGGAGCTCGCGAGCAGTACTTC. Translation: CASSPGSPGAREQYF.

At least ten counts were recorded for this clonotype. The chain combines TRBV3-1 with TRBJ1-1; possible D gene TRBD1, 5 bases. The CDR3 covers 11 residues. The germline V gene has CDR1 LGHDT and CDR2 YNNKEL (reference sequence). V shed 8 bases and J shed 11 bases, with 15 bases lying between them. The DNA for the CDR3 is TGTGCCAGCGGGGCGGTGTGGGGCGCTTTCTTT. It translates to CASGAVWGAFF.

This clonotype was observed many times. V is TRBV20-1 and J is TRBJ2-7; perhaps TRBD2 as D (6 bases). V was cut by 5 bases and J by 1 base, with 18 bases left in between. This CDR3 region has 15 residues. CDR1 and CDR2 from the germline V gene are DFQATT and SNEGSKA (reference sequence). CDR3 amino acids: CSARGGVPLSYEQYF. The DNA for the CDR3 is TGCAGTGCTCGCGGCGGGGTACCCCTTTCCTACGAGCAGTACTTC.

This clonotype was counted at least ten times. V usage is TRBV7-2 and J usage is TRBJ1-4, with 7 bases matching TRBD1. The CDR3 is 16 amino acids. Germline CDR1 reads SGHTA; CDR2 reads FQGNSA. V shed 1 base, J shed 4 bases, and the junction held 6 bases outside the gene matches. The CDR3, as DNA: TGTGCCAGCAGCTTAGGGGACAGTAGAGATAATGAAAAACTGTTTTTT. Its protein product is CASSLGDSRDNEKLFF.

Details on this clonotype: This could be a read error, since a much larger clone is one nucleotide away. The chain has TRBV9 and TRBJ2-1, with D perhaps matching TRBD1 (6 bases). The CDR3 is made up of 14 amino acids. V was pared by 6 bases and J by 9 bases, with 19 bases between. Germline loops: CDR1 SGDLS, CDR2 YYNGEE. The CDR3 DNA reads TGTGCCAGCATCACAGGCCAAACAGGGTCTGAGCAGTTCTTC. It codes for CASITGQTGSEQFF.

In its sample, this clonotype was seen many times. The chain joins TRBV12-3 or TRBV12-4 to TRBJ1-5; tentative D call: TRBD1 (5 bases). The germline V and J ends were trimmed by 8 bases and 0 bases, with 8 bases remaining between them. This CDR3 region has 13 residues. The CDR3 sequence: CASRGVSNQPQHF. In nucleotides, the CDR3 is TGTGCCAGCCGAGGGGTTAGCAATCAGCCCCAGCATTTT.